Sequencing of this T cell receptor beta chain was carried out in a study of T cell responses to AZD1222 COVID-19 vaccine. General study points: Baseline testing showed seropositivity in only six AZD1222 recipients.

Sequencing used immunoSEQ multiplex PCR; TCRdb keeps in-frame clones, though not all of them. The table includes tens of thousands of clones, around 90% detected once. CDR1 is GTSNPN and CDR2 is SVGIG in the germline V gene (reference sequence). V gave up 4 bases and J gave up 7 bases, with 19 bases separating them. The CDR3 spans 14 residues. As for this clone: Antigen unknown.

The receptor was derived from an adult in good health. This sample comprised peripheral blood, obtained on day 0 of AZD1222 vaccination. This chain links TRBV30 with TRBJ1-1; D remains unclear. DNA of the CDR3: TGTGCCTGGATAAAGTTGGGCAGGAACCTTGAAGCTTTCTTT. The encoded protein is CAWIKLGRNLEAFF.